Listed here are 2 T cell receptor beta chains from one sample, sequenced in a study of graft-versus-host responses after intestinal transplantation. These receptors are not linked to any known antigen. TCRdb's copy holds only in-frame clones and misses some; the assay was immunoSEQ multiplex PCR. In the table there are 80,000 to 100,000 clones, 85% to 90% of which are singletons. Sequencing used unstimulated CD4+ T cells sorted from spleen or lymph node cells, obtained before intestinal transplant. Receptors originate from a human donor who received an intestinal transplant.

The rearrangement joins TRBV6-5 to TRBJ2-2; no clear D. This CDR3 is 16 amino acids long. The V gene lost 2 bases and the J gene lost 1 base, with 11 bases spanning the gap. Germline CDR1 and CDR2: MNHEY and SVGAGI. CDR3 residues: CASSYAQSMNTGELFF. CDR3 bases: TGTGCCAGCAGTTACGCCCAAAGCATGAACACCGGGGAGCTGTTTTTT.

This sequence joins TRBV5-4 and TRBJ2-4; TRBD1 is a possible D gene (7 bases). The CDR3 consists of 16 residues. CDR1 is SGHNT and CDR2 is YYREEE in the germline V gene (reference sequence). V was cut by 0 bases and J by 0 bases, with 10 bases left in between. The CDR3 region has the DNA TGTGCCAGCAGCTTGGGGCAGGGGGGAGCCAAAAACATTCAGTACTTC. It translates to CASSLGQGGAKNIQYF.